What follows are 8 T cell receptor beta chains derived from one specimen sequenced in a study of Tregs in tolerant kidney transplant recipients (dated by TCRdb to the late 2010s). The method was the immunoSEQ multiplex PCR assay. Not all clones reach the TCRdb copy of this immuneACCESS table, which keeps in-frame sequences only. Checked studies attribute under half of the gap to unresolved V genes and leave the rest unexplained. This sample's listing comprises about 30,000 clones. Around an eighth of the sample is held by the ten biggest clonotypes. The label giving this sample's time point can be read as: blood sample drawn before combined kidney and bone marrow transplant. Sequences were derived from CD8+ T cells from blood, sampled before the transplant. The source of these receptors is a human donor who received a combined kidney and bone marrow transplant.

Turning to this clone: The read terminates 3 residues before the CDR3 end, so the remaining end is supplied by the germline J gene. The chain links TRBV6-1 to TRBJ2-2, with unresolved D. Germline V gene sequence: CDR1 MNHNS, CDR2 SASEGT. There are 15 residues in the CDR3. V was pared by 1 base and J by 4 bases, with 10 bases between. The chain's CDR3 is CASSEGLPATGELFF. Incomplete CDR3 DNA: TGTGCCAGCAGTGAAGGGCTTCCTGCCACCGGGGAG.

About this clone: At one of its ends the junction is not consistent with the germline gene, which may arise from a read error. The read gets to within 3 residues of the CDR3 end, and the germline J gene fills in the rest. This chain uses TRBV7-9 with TRBJ2-7, with D possibly being TRBD1 (7 bases). Per the germline V gene, CDR1 is SEHNR and CDR2 is FQNEAQ (reference sequence). The CDR3 length is 14 residues. CDR3 in amino acids: CANSNRGGLNEQYF. Partial CDR3 DNA: TGTGCCAACAGCAACAGGGGAGGACTAAACGAG.

Remarks on this clone: The missing CDR3 end, 3 residues past where the read stops, is filled in from the germline J gene. The gene calls are TRBV5-6 and TRBJ2-3, with D maybe TRBD1 (5 bases). Germline loops: CDR1 SGHDT, CDR2 YYEEEE. The CDR3 has 15 residues. V dropped 3 bases and J dropped 0 bases, with 11 bases sitting between them. CDR3: CASSWGTKSTDTQYF. The sequenced part of the CDR3 DNA is TGTGCCAGCAGCTGGGGCACAAAGAGCACAGATACG.

To note about this clone: Coverage ceases 3 residues before the CDR3 finishes, and the germline J gene fills in the end. The V call is TRBV7-6, the J call TRBJ2-1, with TRBD2 matching over 11 bases. Germline V CDR1 and CDR2: SGHVS, FNYEAQ. J gave up 4 bases and V 2 bases, and 4 bases lay outside the gene matches. The CDR3 extends over 16 amino acids. CDR3 residues: CASSLLGTSGYNEQFF. The CDR3 DNA, read in part, is TGTGCCAGCAGCTTATTGGGGACTAGCGGTTACAATGAG.

In regard to this clone: The read is 3 residues too short to cover the CDR3 end, so that end is filled in from the germline J gene. This chain links TRBV29-1 with TRBJ1-1; D unclear. This CDR3 comprises 10 residues. V lost 3 bases, J lost 6 bases, and 5 bases lay in between. CDR1 SQVTM and CDR2 ANQGSEA come from the germline V gene. Incomplete CDR3 DNA: TGCAGCGTTGACGGTCCTGAA. This codes for CSVDGPE. The whole CDR3 reads CSVDGPEAFF.

For this clone: The sequenced fragment ends 3 residues before the CDR3 boundary, so the rest is inferred from the germline J gene. This chain links TRBV7-6 with TRBJ2-2; 8 positions match TRBD1. V lost 5 bases and J lost 5; bases outside the gene matches: 7. The V gene's germline CDR1 is SGHVS and CDR2 FNYEAQ. The CDR3 has 15 amino acids. The CDR3 sequence: CASSPDRGGTGELFF. The DNA read from the CDR3 is TGTGCCAGCAGCCCCGACAGGGGAGGTACCGGGGAG.

Incomplete CDR3 DNA: TGTGCCAGCAGCTTGGCCTGGCCCGGCACAGATACG. This codes for CASSLAWPGTDT. The full-length CDR3 reads as CASSLAWPGTDTQYF. The chain links TRBV5-6 to TRBJ2-3; no clear D gene. With the read ending 3 residues before the CDR3 end, the germline J gene is used to fill in that end. V dropped 0 bases and J dropped 1 base, with 9 bases sitting between them. The CDR3 totals 15 residues. The germline CDR1 and CDR2 sequences are SGHDT and YYEEEE.

As regards this clone: The CDR3 is cut off 3 residues early in the read; its end comes from the germline J gene. The gene calls are TRBV5-1 and TRBJ1-5; TRBD1 matches 9 bases. The CDR3 has 14 amino acids. The ends lost 3 bases at V and 4 bases at J; junction bases unmatched: 2. Per germline, CDR1 SGHRS and CDR2 YFSETQ. The sequenced part of the CDR3 DNA is TGCGCCAGCAGCTCCGGGACAGGGAATCAGCCC. This sequence encodes CASSSGTGNQP. From start to end, the CDR3 is CASSSGTGNQPQHF.